This TCR beta chain was documented in a study of T cell repertoires in aging, cancer and after chemotherapy. The template was genomic DNA from peripheral blood, not RNA. Multiplex touch-down PCR with TRB-A/B primers amplified rearranged V-D-J TRB sequences. TCRdb re-derived calls from the multiplex PCR reads in MiXCR, one entry per CDR3 protein. This sample has 8,000 or so distinct CDR3 sequences, with roughly 56% found just once. Sequenced input: blood. The receptor was derived from a human donor with a solid tumor.

CDR3 in amino acids: CASSLATGGTGELFF. The CDR3 region has the DNA TGTGCCAGCAGCTTAGCGACAGGGGGCACCGGGGAGCTGTTTTTT. The gene calls are TRBV7-6 and TRBJ2-2, with 9 bases that match TRBD1. The V and J ends lost 0 bases and 4 bases, in that order; junction bases with no gene match: 0. CDR1 and CDR2 from the germline V gene are SGHVS and FNYEAQ. The CDR3 totals 15 residues.